The rows below give T cell receptor beta chains drawn from one sample of a study of T cell responses to AZD1222 COVID-19 vaccine. Sequencing used immunoSEQ multiplex PCR; TCRdb keeps in-frame clones, though not all of them. The data hold around 140,000 clones, with over 90% observed a single time. The sample in question was peripheral blood, obtained on day 0 of AZD1222 vaccination. The source is an adult in good health. Both conserved end residues are trimmed from each CDR3. The D gene is left open where the match is weak. Where a row states a size, it is once, few, many or the class of an expanded clone; other rows omit it.

>TRBD2|.|TRBV5-4|TRBJ2-7
ASSPRLAGVKEQY
>.|.|TRBV30|TRBJ1-1
AWARVGFTEAF
>.|.|TRBV7-2|TRBJ1-2
ASSPTGVGYGYT
>TRBD1|.|TRBV28|TRBJ1-2
ASSLSQGYGYT
>TRBD1|.|TRBV9|TRBJ1-6
ASSGLGQGNSPLH
>.|.|TRBV20-1|TRBJ2-7
SASSGVSYEQY
>TRBD1|.|TRBV13|TRBJ1-2
ASSFGQERLYGYT
>TRBD1|.|TRBV27|TRBJ2-2
ASSLRTGGHTGELF
>.|.|TRBV27|TRBJ1-2
ASSPSGETNYGYT
>TRBD2|once|TRBV11-2|TRBJ2-7
ASSFLAGKGEQY
>TRBD2|.|TRBV19|TRBJ2-7
ASSPRPSSGRTYEQY
>TRBD1|.|TRBV15|TRBJ1-1
ATSKGVPDPKDRGHGTEAF
>.|.|TRBV29-1|TRBJ1-3
SVSATGNTIY
>.|.|TRBV7-9|TRBJ2-3
ASSLLLKTDTQY
>.|.|TRBV19|TRBJ1-4
ASNTRTLNAEKLF
>.|.|TRBV5-6|TRBJ2-3
ASSSSVISGVATDTQY
>.|.|TRBV3-1/TRBV3-2|TRBJ2-7
ASSQRGPYEQY
>.|.|TRBV7-2|TRBJ2-5
ASSLTVWSGKETQY
>.|.|TRBV18|TRBJ2-7
ASSPAVPPYEQY
>TRBD2|.|TRBV2|TRBJ2-3
ASRFMAGVTDTQY
>TRBD1|.|TRBV28|TRBJ2-4
ASRGQGKNIQY
>.|.|TRBV10-2|TRBJ2-3
ASSDVGGDTQY